This record covers a single T cell receptor beta chain. Per germline, CDR1 SGDLS and CDR2 YYNGEE. With V trimmed by 3 bases and J by 3 bases, 2 bases remained unmatched. The CDR3 length is 14 residues. Original processing methods: Reference gene primer amplification gave nucleated cell count estimates. TCRdb's table, derived via immunoSEQ multiplex PCR, lists solely in-frame clones and lacks some. V, J and clone size are taken as reported in that table, and D and trimming were inferred from the DNA itself. The sample includes under 90,000 clones, approximately 80% of them seen just once. The sample is drawn from a study of blood T cell repertoires in COVID-19. Looking at the study overall: Whether acute or convalescent, the COVID-19 samples came from the United States, Italy and Spain. PBMCs, B-cell-depleted T cells, or T cells provided the cDNA or gDNA that made up the material.

This sequence was found in a human donor in a cohort sampled during active COVID-19. The gene calls are TRBV9 and TRBJ2-7, with 11 bases matching TRBD2. Sequenced: peripheral blood. CDR3 nucleotides: TGTGCCAGCAGCGCAACTAGCGGGGGCTACGAGCAGTACTTC. Protein sequence: CASSATSGGYEQYF.